The table lists the clone carrying this T cell receptor (beta chain) with a few counts. The antigen is not known. This specimen belongs to a study of T cells after yellow fever vaccination. Overall study findings and caveats: Detected again after the booster were most primary-vaccination clones, at nearly 97% CD4 and 88% CD8. CD4 and CD8 compartments shared a small share of clonotypes, likely from convergent recombination. A faster peak, day 5 versus 15, was reached by the weaker secondary response.

TCRdb processed the 5' RACE reads anew with MiXCR; each CDR3 protein has one entry. The sample records some 300,000 distinct CDR3 sequences, roughly 8% being singletons. This CDR3 has 16 amino acids. Trimming cost V 0 bases and J 3 bases; bases outside gene matches: 7. CDR1 is SGHKS, CDR2 YYEKEE, per germline (reference sequence). The sequenced sample was PBMCs, obtained roughly 46 days after the first yellow fever vaccination. The J gene is TRBJ2-5, the V gene TRBV5-5; TRBD2 aligns across 8 bases. This clonotype originated in a man aged 18 to 29 who received the YFV17D yellow fever vaccine. CDR3 sequence (DNA): TGTGCCAGCAGCTTGGGGAGGTTTAGCGGGAAAGAGACCCAGTACTTC. It is translated as CASSLGRFSGKETQYF.